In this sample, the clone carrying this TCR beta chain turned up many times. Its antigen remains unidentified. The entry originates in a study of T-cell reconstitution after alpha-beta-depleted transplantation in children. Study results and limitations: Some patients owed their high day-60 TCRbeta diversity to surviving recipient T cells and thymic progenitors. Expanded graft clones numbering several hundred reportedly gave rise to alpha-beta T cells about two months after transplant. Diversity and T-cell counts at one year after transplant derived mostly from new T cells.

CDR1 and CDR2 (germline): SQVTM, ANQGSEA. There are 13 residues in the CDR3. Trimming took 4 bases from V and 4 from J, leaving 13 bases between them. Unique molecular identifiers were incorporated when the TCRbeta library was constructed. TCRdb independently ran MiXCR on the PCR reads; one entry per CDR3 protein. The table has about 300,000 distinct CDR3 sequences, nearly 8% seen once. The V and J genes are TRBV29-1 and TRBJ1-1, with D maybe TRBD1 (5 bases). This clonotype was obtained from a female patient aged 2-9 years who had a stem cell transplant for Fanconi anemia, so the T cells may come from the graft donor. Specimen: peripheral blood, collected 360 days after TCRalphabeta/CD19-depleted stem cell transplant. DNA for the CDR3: TGCAGCGTTGGATGGGGGGTTGGCACTGAAGCTTTCTTT. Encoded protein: CSVGWGVGTEAFF. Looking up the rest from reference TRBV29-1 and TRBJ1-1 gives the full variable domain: SAVISQKPSRDICQRGTSLTIQCQVDSQVTMMFWYRQQPGQSLTLIATANQGSEATYESGFVIDKFPISRPNLTFSTLTVSNMSPEDSSIYLCSVGWGVGTEAFFGQGTRLTVV.